The 17 T cell receptor beta chains in this list originate from one sample, sequenced in a study of OX40 agonist ivuxolimab in advanced cancers. The assay was immunoSEQ multiplex PCR, and TCRdb's table has in-frame clones only and misses some. In the table there are approximately 90,000 clones, under 95% of which are singletons. This specimen was CD4+ or CD8+ T cells sorted from blood, taken in a trial of the OX40 agonist ivuxolimab. The receptors derive from an adult with an advanced solid tumor such as melanoma, head and neck, liver or kidney cancer.

V usage is TRBV2 and J usage is TRBJ2-7; a weak D match, TRBD2 (5 bases). In germline, CDR1 is SNHLY, CDR2 FYNNEI. The germline V and J ends were trimmed by 10 bases and 7 bases, with 11 bases remaining between them. This CDR3 spans 10 amino acids. CDR3 in amino acids: CATRGPEQYF. The CDR3 DNA follows: TGTGCCACCCGAGGGCCAGAGCAGTACTTC.

The chain joins TRBV10-3 to TRBJ2-6; D is ambiguous. V lost 8 bases and J lost 1, with 6 bases in between. The germline V gene encodes CDR1 ENHRY and CDR2 SYGVKD. This CDR3 is 13 amino acids long. CDR3 residues: CAIGASGANVLTF. The CDR3 region has the DNA TGTGCCATCGGTGCGTCTGGGGCCAACGTCCTGACTTTC.

The chain employs TRBV7-3 and TRBJ2-5; D possibly corresponds to TRBD2 (6 bases). Deletions cut 5 bases from V and 3 bases from J, with 10 bases between. Germline-derived CDR1 and CDR2 are SGHTA and FQGTGA. The CDR3 totals 13 residues. This CDR3 is CASSPGEEETQYF. CDR3 nucleotides: TGTGCCAGCAGCCCCGGGGAGGAAGAGACCCAGTACTTC. Variable domain in full (rest from reference TRBV7-3 and TRBJ2-5): GAGVSQTPSNKVTEKGKYVELRCDPISGHTALYWYRQSLGQGPEFLIYFQGTGAADDSGLPNDRFFAVRPEGSVSTLKIQRTERGDSAVYLCASSPGEEETQYFGPGTRLLVL.

V and J are TRBV6-1 and TRBJ1-1; D gene ambiguous. The CDR3 has 12 amino acids. Germline V CDR1 and CDR2: MNHNS, SASEGT. Between the trimmed V and J ends, which lost 6 bases and 4 bases, there was a span of 9 bases. The DNA for the CDR3 is TGTGCCAGCAGCGGCAGGCTCACTGAAGCTTTCTTT. Translating gives CASSGRLTEAFF.

J is TRBJ2-3 and V is TRBV7-2, with 7 bases matching TRBD2. This CDR3 has 15 amino acids. The V gene end was trimmed by 4 bases and the J gene end by 3 bases; junction bases not matched to a gene: 7. Germline CDR1 is SGHTA and CDR2 is FQGNSA. CDR3 nucleotides: TGTGCCAGCAGCTGGCTCGGGACTATAACAGATACGCAGTATTTT. Protein product: CASSWLGTITDTQYF.

The genes are TRBV11-3 and TRBJ2-7; D remains unclear. Trimming removed 4 bases at V and 6 bases at J, with 7 bases between. The CDR3 length is 11 residues. The germline V gene has CDR1 SGHNT and CDR2 YENEEA. The DNA of the CDR3 is TGTGCCAGCAGCTCGTTTGGCGAGCAGTACTTC. Its translation: CASSSFGEQYF.

The chain is built from TRBV5-4 and TRBJ2-2; D possibly corresponds to TRBD1 (6 bases). Germline lookup yields CDR1 SGHNT and CDR2 YYREEE (reference sequence). V lost 5 bases, J lost 1 base, and 9 bases lay in between. This CDR3 spans 14 amino acids. The CDR3 sequence is CASRKQGNTGELFF. CDR3 sequence (DNA): TGTGCCAGCAGGAAACAGGGGAACACCGGGGAGCTGTTTTTT. Full variable domain (rest looked up from reference TRBV5-4 and TRBJ2-2): ETGVTQSPTHLIKTRGQQVTLRCSSQSGHNTVSWYQQALGQGPQFIFQYYREEENGRGNFPPRFSGLQFPNYSSELNVNALELDDSALYLCASRKQGNTGELFFGEGSRLTVL.

The rearrangement links TRBV7-2 to TRBJ1-4, with D unresolved. The CDR3 spans 15 residues. Germline V lookup: CDR1 SGHTA, CDR2 FQGNSA. Trimming cost V 1 base and J 2 bases, with 8 bases left between them. CDR3 sequence reads: CASSLVGPTNEKLFF. The CDR3 nucleotides are TGTGCCAGCAGCTTAGTAGGGCCGACTAATGAAAAACTGTTTTTT. Full variable domain (rest looked up from reference TRBV7-2 and TRBJ1-4): GAGVSQSPSNKVTEKGKDVELRCDPISGHTALYWYRQSLGQGLEFLIYFQGNSAPDKSGLPSDRFSAERTGGSVSTLTIQRTQQEDSAVYLCASSLVGPTNEKLFFGSGTQLSVL.

About this clone: In the same sample, other DNA sequences code for this CDR3. The chain recombines TRBV30 with TRBJ2-7, with D maybe TRBD2 (5 bases). Germline assignment: CDR1 GTSNPN and CDR2 SVGIG (reference sequence). The CDR3 extends over 11 amino acids. V shed 3 bases and J shed 6 bases, with 9 bases lying between them. The CDR3 DNA reads TGTGCCTGGAGACTAGTAGGCGAGCAGTACTTC. Amino acid sequence: CAWRLVGEQYF.

The chain carries TRBV19 and TRBJ2-2; 8 bases are a match to TRBD2. Germline V lookup: CDR1 LNHDA, CDR2 SQIVND (reference sequence). V dropped 5 bases and J dropped 1; count of bases not matched to a gene: 3. The CDR3 sequence is 15 residues long. The CDR3 sequence is CASSRTSRNTGELFF. CDR3 sequence (DNA): TGTGCCAGTAGTCGGACTAGCAGGAACACCGGGGAGCTGTTTTTT.

V is TRBV5-1 and J is TRBJ2-7; possible D gene TRBD2, 6 bases. Trimming left V 4 bases short and J 2 bases short, with 19 bases between. The V gene's germline CDR1 is SGHRS and CDR2 YFSETQ. The CDR3 spans 16 residues. The CDR3 region has the DNA TGCGCCAGCAGCCCAGACCTAGCGTGGAAAACCTACGAGCAGTACTTC. Its translation: CASSPDLAWKTYEQYF.

V and J are TRBV28 and TRBJ1-5; no reliable D call. V shed 5 bases and J shed 4 bases, with 6 bases lying between them. Germline CDR1 MDHEN, CDR2 SYDVKM. The CDR3 consists of 12 residues. The CDR3 nucleotides read TGTGCCAGCAGTCCCCCAAATCAGCCCCAGCATTTT. Residues: CASSPPNQPQHF.

J is TRBJ2-1 and V is TRBV7-9; TRBD2 matches at 10 bases. Germline V CDR1 and CDR2: SEHNR, FQNEAQ (reference sequence). Germline trimming cut 5 bases from V and 9 bases from J; bases unmatched to any gene: 13. The CDR3 is made up of 16 amino acids. Here the CDR3 DNA reads TGTGCCAGCAGCCCTAGGGCTAGCGGGAGAAATGGTGAGCAGTTCTTC. It encodes CASSPRASGRNGEQFF.

The chain employs TRBV10-3 and TRBJ2-1; 11 nucleotides match TRBD2. J lost 0 bases, V lost 4 bases, and 5 bases had no gene match. Germline V lookup: CDR1 ENHRY, CDR2 SYGVKD. The CDR3 runs 17 residues. CDR3 region: CAISVGLAESSYNEQFF. The CDR3 DNA reads TGTGCCATCAGTGTGGGACTAGCGGAAAGCTCCTACAATGAGCAGTTCTTC.

V is TRBV9 and J is TRBJ2-5; D is possibly TRBD2 (5 bases). V was cut by 0 bases and J by 5 bases, with 8 bases left in between. CDR3 length: 13 amino acids. Per the germline V gene, CDR1 is SGDLS and CDR2 is YYNGEE. CDR3 loop: CASSVAPGETQYF. The CDR3 coding sequence is TGTGCCAGCAGCGTAGCTCCGGGGGAGACCCAGTACTTC.

V is TRBV14 and J is TRBJ2-7; D perhaps matches TRBD2 (6 bases). Trimming removed 4 bases from V and 0 bases from J, with 13 bases in between. CDR1 and CDR2 from the germline V gene are SGHDN and FVKESK. The CDR3 is made up of 15 amino acids. CDR3 amino acids: CASSRPGTHSYEQYF. DNA for the CDR3: TGTGCCAGCAGCCGACCCGGGACTCACTCCTACGAGCAGTACTTC.

A remark on this clone: Mismatch with germline at one junction end may stem from a read error. Other DNA sequences in the same sample also yield this CDR3. The J gene is TRBJ1-5, the V gene TRBV30; D call uncertain. CDR3 length: 13 residues. The germline V gene encodes CDR1 GTSNPN and CDR2 SVGIG (reference sequence). For the CDR3, the DNA is TGTGCCTGGAGTGTGGATAGCAATCAGCCTCAGCATTTT. It specifies CAWSVDSNQPQHF.